Below, 21 T cell receptor beta chains from the same sample are listed, as sequenced in a study of blood T cell repertoires in COVID-19 (dated by TCRdb to the early 2020s). Library creation used the immunoSEQ multiplex PCR assay. This immuneACCESS table, as held by TCRdb, lists in-frame sequences with V and J called but not all clones. Of the missing ones, under half trace to an unresolved V gene in checked studies; the others have no known cause. Within this sample are hundreds of thousands of clones, with around 90% of them counted one time only. 8% to 9% of the sample belongs to the ten largest clones. Sequencing was performed on PBMCs or T cells enriched from blood (not recorded which). The source of these receptors is a woman under 30 who had recovered from COVID-19.

J is TRBJ1-2 and V is TRBV7-9; D possibly corresponds to TRBD1 (6 bases). CDR1 and CDR2 (germline): SEHNR, FQNEAQ (reference sequence). The CDR3 runs 15 residues. Trimming shortened V by 0 bases and J by 4 bases, and 12 bases separated the two germline ends. The CDR3, as DNA: TGTGCCAGCAGCTTAGCAAGACCAGGGGCCTATGGCTACACCTTC. Its protein is CASSLARPGAYGYTF.

J is TRBJ2-7 and V is TRBV27, with 7 bases that match TRBD1. V shed 2 bases and J 5 bases; nucleotides not matched to a gene: 3. The germline CDR1 and CDR2 sequences are MNHEY and SMNVEV (reference sequence). The CDR3 extends over 13 amino acids. Here the CDR3 DNA reads TGTGCCAGCAGTTTACTACAGGGGAACGAGCAGTACTTC. Its translation is CASSLLQGNEQYF.

The chain joins TRBV14 to TRBJ2-7; TRBD1 agrees at 10 bases. The CDR3 consists of 14 residues. With 4 bases clipped from V and 6 bases from J, the junction kept 6 bases outside the gene matches. Germline-derived CDR1 and CDR2 are SGHDN and FVKESK. CDR3 sequence: CASSRRQGAGEQYF. CDR3 nucleotide sequence: TGTGCCAGCAGCCGCCGACAGGGGGCTGGCGAGCAGTACTTC.

V and J are TRBV10-3 and TRBJ2-7; TRBD2 aligns across 9 bases. The CDR3 spans 15 residues. From germline, CDR1 is ENHRY and CDR2 SYGVKD. The V gene end was trimmed by 6 bases and the J gene end by 6 bases; junction bases not matched to a gene: 12. CDR3 sequence (DNA): TGTGCCATCAGGGAGGATAGCGGGGGTTCCCGCGAGCAGTACTTC. Protein sequence: CAIREDSGGSREQYF.

CDR3 sequence reads: CASSPGTGPHGYTF. Here the CDR3 DNA reads TGCGCCAGCAGCCCTGGAACAGGGCCCCACGGCTACACCTTC. The rearrangement uses TRBV5-1 and TRBJ1-2; D perhaps matches TRBD1 (6 bases). CDR1 is SGHRS, CDR2 YFSETQ, per germline. The CDR3 totals 14 residues. V was clipped by 4 bases and J by 8 bases, with 18 bases between them.

The CDR3 here is CATSDYTGTAYNEQFF. The CDR3 nucleotides read TGTGCCACCAGTGACTACACCGGGACAGCCTACAATGAGCAGTTCTTC. The rearrangement links TRBV24-1 to TRBJ2-1, with 7 bases aligning to TRBD1. Trimming removed 4 bases from V and 2 bases from J; junction bases left unmatched: 7. CDR3 length: 16 residues. Per germline, CDR1 KGHDR and CDR2 SFDVKD.

This clone was detected once. This sequence joins TRBV4-3 and TRBJ2-7; D might be TRBD2 (6 bases). The CDR3 runs 15 residues. Trimming pared 3 bases from V and 0 bases from J, leaving 12 bases between. The V gene's germline CDR1 is LGHNA and CDR2 YSLEER. CDR3 DNA sequence: TGCGCCAGCAGCCACCGGGACGGGAGCTCCTACGAGCAGTACTTC. This sequence encodes CASSHRDGSSYEQYF.

This chain connects TRBV2 to TRBJ2-5; no reliable D call. CDR3 length equals 11 residues. Trimming left V 2 bases short and J 13 bases short, with 11 bases between. Looked up from germline, CDR1 is SNHLY and CDR2 is FYNNEI. As DNA, the CDR3 is TGTGCCAGCAGTGAATATGCGGTTCCGTACTTC. This encodes CASSEYAVPYF.

This chain joins TRBV19 and TRBJ1-1; the D gene is possibly TRBD1 (6 bases). Trimming shortened V by 3 bases and J by 7 bases, and 12 bases separated the two germline ends. This CDR3 has 13 amino acids. Looked up from germline, CDR1 is LNHDA and CDR2 is SQIVND (reference sequence). The CDR3 nucleotides are TGTGCCAGTAGTATTCGGACAGTTGGTGAAGCTTTCTTT. Translation gives CASSIRTVGEAFF.

The chain carries TRBV19 and TRBJ1-5; 9 positions match TRBD1. V shed 3 bases, J shed 6 bases, and the junction held 3 bases outside the gene matches. This CDR3 has 14 amino acids. CDR1 is LNHDA and CDR2 is SQIVND in the germline V gene (reference sequence). The CDR3: CASSIDRGIQPQHF. For the CDR3, the DNA is TGTGCCAGTAGTATCGACAGGGGGATTCAGCCCCAGCATTTT. Filled out from reference TRBV19 and TRBJ1-5, the complete variable domain reads DGGITQSPKYLFRKEGQNVTLSCEQNLNHDAMYWYRQDPGQGLRLIYYSQIVNDFQKGDIAEGYSVSREKKESFPLTVTSAQKNPTAFYLCASSIDRGIQPQHFGDGTRLSIL.

This chain uses TRBV19 with TRBJ1-1; no clear D. The V and J ends lost 1 base and 2 bases respectively, with 8 bases between them. This CDR3 has 14 residues. The germline CDR1 and CDR2 sequences are LNHDA and SQIVND (reference sequence). The CDR3 sequence: CASSIVADNTEAFF. The CDR3 DNA follows: TGTGCCAGTAGTATAGTTGCAGATAACACTGAAGCTTTCTTT.

This chain connects TRBV6-1 to TRBJ1-5; D is unclear. This CDR3 contains 14 residues. Germline assignment: CDR1 MNHNS and CDR2 SASEGT. The V end lost 1 base, the J end lost 5 bases, and 9 bases lay between the germline ends. The CDR3 protein is CASSEGGEDQPQHF. In DNA form, the CDR3 reads TGTGCCAGCAGTGAAGGTGGCGAGGATCAGCCCCAGCATTTT.

This chain joins TRBV24-1 and TRBJ1-3; 7 bases map to TRBD1. Trimming removed 6 bases from V and 2 bases from J; junction bases left unmatched: 3. The CDR3 has 14 amino acids. In germline, CDR1 is KGHDR, CDR2 SFDVKD. CDR3 protein: CATSPGGTGNTIYF. In nucleotides, the CDR3 is TGTGCCACCAGTCCAGGGGGTACTGGAAACACCATATATTTT.

This chain joins TRBV13 and TRBJ2-2; TRBD2 agrees at 8 bases. The CDR3 consists of 17 residues. The V gene's germline CDR1 is PRHDT and CDR2 FYEKMQ (reference sequence). After removal of 7 bases from V and 0 bases from J, the junction contained 10 bases not matched to a gene. CDR3 amino acids: CASKRGLVGPNTGELFF. As DNA, the CDR3 is TGTGCCAGCAAGAGGGGACTAGTGGGGCCGAACACCGGGGAGCTGTTTTTT.

The rearrangement uses TRBV5-1 and TRBJ1-2; 10 bases align to TRBD1. Looked up from germline, CDR1 is SGHRS and CDR2 is YFSETQ. CDR3 length: 15 residues. The V and J ends lost 3 bases and 4 bases, in that order; junction bases with no gene match: 6. CDR3 sequence: CASSSDRGRTYGYTF. In DNA form, the CDR3 reads TGCGCCAGCAGCTCGGACAGGGGGAGGACCTATGGCTACACCTTC. Together with reference TRBV5-1 and TRBJ1-2, the CDR3 gives the full variable domain: KAGVTQTPRYLIKTRGQQVTLSCSPISGHRSVSWYQQTPGQGLQFLFEYFSETQRNKGNFPGRFSGRQFSNSRSEMNVSTLELGDSALYLCASSSDRGRTYGYTFGSGTRLTVV.

V gene TRBV7-2 combines with J gene TRBJ1-2; possible D gene TRBD1, 6 bases. V was clipped by 3 bases and J by 6 bases, with 8 bases between them. The CDR3 runs 12 residues. Germline values: CDR1 SGHTA, CDR2 FQGNSA. CDR3 nucleotide sequence: TGTGCCAGCAGCTTTGGGGGCGATGGCTACACCTTC. This codes for CASSFGGDGYTF.

The chain combines TRBV4-1 with TRBJ2-7, with TRBD2 matching over 11 bases. CDR1 MGHRA and CDR2 YSYEKL come from the germline V gene. CDR3 size: 16 residues. The ends lost 0 bases at V and 3 bases at J; junction bases unmatched: 4. The CDR3 region has the DNA TGCGCCAGCAGCCAAGATAAGGGACTAGCGGACTACGAGCAGTACTTC. This encodes CASSQDKGLADYEQYF.

The chain employs TRBV7-2 and TRBJ1-5, with D tentatively TRBD1 (5 bases). V lost 5 bases and J 5 bases, leaving 13 bases between the germline ends. Germline V gives CDR1 SGHTA, CDR2 FQGNSA. The CDR3 runs to 14 residues. In DNA form, the CDR3 reads TGTGCCAGCAGCCAGAACGGGGGGGATCAGCCCCAGCATTTT. Translation gives CASSQNGGDQPQHF.

As concerns this clone: A read error is possible here, since a much larger clone lies one base away. The J gene is TRBJ2-1, the V gene TRBV5-5; possibly TRBD1 for D (6 bases). Germline V gene lookup returns CDR1 SGHKS and CDR2 YYEKEE (reference sequence). This CDR3 is built from 13 residues. V was trimmed by 0 bases and J by 7 bases, leaving 8 bases between them. CDR3 protein: CASSLAQGNEQFF. The CDR3 DNA reads as TGTGCCAGCAGCTTGGCCCAGGGGAATGAGCAGTTCTTC.

This chain uses TRBV4-2 with TRBJ2-5; possibly TRBD2 for D (6 bases). Per the germline V gene, CDR1 is LGHNA and CDR2 is YNFKEQ. This CDR3 spans 14 amino acids. V was clipped by 6 bases and J by 2 bases, with 13 bases between them. The CDR3 coding sequence is TGTGCCAGCAGTCCGCGGACTAATCAAGAGACCCAGTACTTC. This encodes CASSPRTNQETQYF.

This chain joins TRBV27 and TRBJ1-6; D not resolved. The CDR3 length is 13 residues. V lost 7 bases and J lost 6, with 10 bases in between. Germline loops: CDR1 MNHEY, CDR2 SMNVEV (reference sequence). The CDR3 sequence is CASKKRLNSPLHF. The CDR3 nucleotides are TGTGCCAGCAAAAAGCGACTTAATTCACCCCTCCACTTT.